The clone carrying this TCR beta chain was seen once. Its cognate antigen is unknown. The record originates from a study of shared clonotypes between healthy human individuals. Only Caucasian adults living in Nashville, Tennessee served as donors. General study results and limits: Shared clonotypes: approximately 5.3% naive CD4, 3% to 3.5% naive CD8, about 2.5% memory CD4, under 0.45% memory CD8.

Using about 0.2 ug DNA, 30,000 or so T cell genomes, the sorted-subset replicate PCRs were run. TCRdb's copy holds only in-frame clones and misses some; the assay was immunoSEQ multiplex PCR. The sample consists of 2 million to 2.5 million clones, roughly 90% of them appearing once. Sequencing input: naive CD4+ T cells from PBMCs. Specified subset: CD45RA+ positively selected. This TCR derives from a man younger than 35 in good health. Some clones in this sample may be carry-over from other donors' samples.

CDR3 sequence (DNA): TGTGCCAGCAGTGAATATAGTAAAGAGACCCAGTACTTC. Translating it yields CASSEYSKETQYF. The rearrangement joins TRBV2 to TRBJ2-5; D remains unclear. V was shortened by 2 bases and J by 3 bases, with 7 bases between the two germline ends. The CDR3 is 13 amino acids. Germline assignment: CDR1 SNHLY and CDR2 FYNNEI.